This TCR beta chain was profiled in a study of T-cell memory formation after mild COVID-19. Whole-study context: Most TCR clusters belonged to a single donor. Whole-study results and caveats: Among contracting clones, CD4+ were mainly CM/EM and CD8+ enriched in EMRA. Second-wave clones peaking on day 37 lacked confirmed SARS-CoV-2 specificity.

Germline CDR1 reads ENHRY; CDR2 reads SYGVKD. The CDR3 totals 14 residues. V lost 7 bases and J lost 1; bases outside the gene matches: 2. With regard to this clonotype: Its antigen is not identified.

TCRdb reprocessed the 5' RACE reads with MiXCR, giving one entry per CDR3 protein. The sample lists approximately 260,000 distinct CDR3 sequences; 15% to 20% were seen once. The origin of this receptor is a man aged 18 to 35 who had mild COVID-19 (a few samples of this study predate the infection). Cell type and time point are not known. The sample taken for sequencing was PBMCs or a T cell subset sorted from them (not recorded which). The chain recombines TRBV10-3 with TRBJ2-2, with TRBD1 matching over 8 bases. CDR3 coding DNA: TGTGCCATCACCGGACAGGGGAACACCGGGGAGCTGTTTTTT. It translates to CAITGQGNTGELFF.